This T cell receptor (beta chain) derives from a study of cytomegalovirus exposure and HLA in healthy donors. Overall study results and limits: When analyzed later, a missense DCLRE1C variant was found to be linked to TCR beta V- and J-gene trimming. Several top significant clusters appeared, in a later analysis, to be linked to common viral pathogens. A later analysis showed that HLA-associated TCR beta chains had undergone more clonal expansion than equally common others.

It was with 60 Vbeta and 13 Jbeta primers that the PCR ran. Repertoires were generated with immunoSEQ multiplex PCR, while TCRdb's copy carries only in-frame clones and drops some. The data contain some 150,000 clones, 79% of them singletons. Germline loops: CDR1 SGHNT, CDR2 YYREEE (reference sequence). This CDR3 contains 15 residues. After removal of 4 bases from V and 0 bases from J, the junction contained 3 bases not matched to a gene. Comment on this clone: The antigen is undetermined.

The source material was PBMCs. This TCR was recovered from a woman aged 45 to 65 in good health and CMV-seronegative. J is TRBJ2-7 and V is TRBV5-4; TRBD1 agrees at 11 bases. The CDR3: CASSQDRGPSYEQYF. CDR3 sequence (DNA): TGTGCCAGCAGCCAGGACAGGGGGCCCTCCTACGAGCAGTACTTC. The full variable domain, with the rest looked up from reference TRBV5-4 and TRBJ2-7, is ETGVTQSPTHLIKTRGQQVTLRCSSQSGHNTVSWYQQALGQGPQFIFQYYREEENGRGNFPPRFSGLQFPNYSSELNVNALELDDSALYLCASSQDRGPSYEQYFGPGTRLTVT.